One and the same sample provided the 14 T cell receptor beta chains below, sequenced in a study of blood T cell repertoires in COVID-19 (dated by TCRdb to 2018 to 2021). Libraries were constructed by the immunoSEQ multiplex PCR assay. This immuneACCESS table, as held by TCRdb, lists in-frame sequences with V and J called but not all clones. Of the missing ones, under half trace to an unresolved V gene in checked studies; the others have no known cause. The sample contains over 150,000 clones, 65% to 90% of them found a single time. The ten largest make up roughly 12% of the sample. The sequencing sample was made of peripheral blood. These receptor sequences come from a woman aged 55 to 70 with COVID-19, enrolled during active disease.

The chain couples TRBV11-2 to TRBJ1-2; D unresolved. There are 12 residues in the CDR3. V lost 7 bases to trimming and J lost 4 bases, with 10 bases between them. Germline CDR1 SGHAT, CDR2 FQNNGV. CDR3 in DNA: TGTGCCAGCAATTTGGCCGTCTATGGCTACACCTTC. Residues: CASNLAVYGYTF.

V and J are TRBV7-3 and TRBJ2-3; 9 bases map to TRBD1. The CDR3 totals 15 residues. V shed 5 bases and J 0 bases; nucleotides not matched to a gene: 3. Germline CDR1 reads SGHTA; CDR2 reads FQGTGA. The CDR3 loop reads CASSIQGASTDTQYF. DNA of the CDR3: TGTGCCAGCAGCATACAGGGGGCAAGCACAGATACGCAGTATTTT. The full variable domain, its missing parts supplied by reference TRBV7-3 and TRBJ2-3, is GAGVSQTPSNKVTEKGKYVELRCDPISGHTALYWYRQSLGQGPEFLIYFQGTGAADDSGLPNDRFFAVRPEGSVSTLKIQRTERGDSAVYLCASSIQGASTDTQYFGPGTRLTVL.

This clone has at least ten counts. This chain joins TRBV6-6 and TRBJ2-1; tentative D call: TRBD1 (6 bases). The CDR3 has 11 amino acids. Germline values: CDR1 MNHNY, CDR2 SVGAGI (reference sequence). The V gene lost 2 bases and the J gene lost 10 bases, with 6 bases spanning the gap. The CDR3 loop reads CASSYGTEQFF. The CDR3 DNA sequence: TGTGCCAGCAGTTACGGGACAGAGCAGTTCTTC.

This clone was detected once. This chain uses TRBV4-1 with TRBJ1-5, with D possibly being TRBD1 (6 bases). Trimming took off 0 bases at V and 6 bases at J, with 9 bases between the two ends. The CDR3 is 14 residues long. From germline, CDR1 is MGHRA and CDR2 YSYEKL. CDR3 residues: CASSQENRAQPQHF. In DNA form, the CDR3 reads TGCGCCAGCAGCCAAGAGAACAGGGCTCAGCCCCAGCATTTT.

The CDR3 sequence is CASSSGLANEQFF. In DNA form, the CDR3 reads TGTGCCAGCAGCTCGGGACTAGCCAATGAGCAGTTCTTC. The rearrangement uses TRBV7-9 and TRBJ2-1; 9 bases are shared with TRBD2. The J segment lost 6 bases and the V segment lost 4 bases, leaving 1 base of the junction unmatched. Germline V gene data show CDR1 as SEHNR and CDR2 as FQNEAQ (reference sequence). This CDR3 has 13 residues.

In DNA, the CDR3 is TGTGCCAGCAGCCTCCTGGGTGGGAGTGAAAAACTGTTTTTT. Its translation is CASSLLGGSEKLFF. This chain uses TRBV9 with TRBJ1-4; unclear D gene. CDR1 and CDR2 from the germline V gene are SGDLS and YYNGEE. CDR3 length: 14 residues. With 4 bases removed from V and 7 bases from J, the gap between germline ends came to 14 bases.

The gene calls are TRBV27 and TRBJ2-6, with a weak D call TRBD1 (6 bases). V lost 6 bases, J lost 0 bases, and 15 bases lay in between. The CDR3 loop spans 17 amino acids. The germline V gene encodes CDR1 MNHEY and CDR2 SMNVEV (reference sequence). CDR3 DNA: TGTGCCAGCAGACGAGCGACAGGAAGCTCTGGGGCCAACGTCCTGACTTTC. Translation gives CASRRATGSSGANVLTF.

This CDR3 reads CASSLVGNSNQPQHF. In nucleotides, the CDR3 is TGTGCCAGCAGCTTAGTGGGCAATAGCAATCAGCCCCAGCATTTT. This chain connects TRBV7-9 to TRBJ1-5; D is unresolved. Trimming cost V 1 base and J 0 bases, with 7 bases left between them. CDR3 length: 15 residues. The germline V gene has CDR1 SEHNR and CDR2 FQNEAQ (reference sequence). The full variable domain, in which reference TRBV7-9 and TRBJ1-5 provide the parts outside the CDR3, is DTGVSQNPRHKITKRGQNVTFRCDPISEHNRLYWYRQTLGQGPEFLTYFQNEAQLEKSRLLSDRFSAERPKGSFSTLEIQRTEQGDSAMYLCASSLVGNSNQPQHFGDGTRLSIL.

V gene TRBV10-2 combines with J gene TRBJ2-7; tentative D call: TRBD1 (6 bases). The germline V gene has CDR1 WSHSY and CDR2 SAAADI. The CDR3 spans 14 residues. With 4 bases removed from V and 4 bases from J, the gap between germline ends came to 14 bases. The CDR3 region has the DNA TGCGCCAGCAGTGTAGGGCAGGGGAGTTACGAGCAGTACTTC. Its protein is CASSVGQGSYEQYF.

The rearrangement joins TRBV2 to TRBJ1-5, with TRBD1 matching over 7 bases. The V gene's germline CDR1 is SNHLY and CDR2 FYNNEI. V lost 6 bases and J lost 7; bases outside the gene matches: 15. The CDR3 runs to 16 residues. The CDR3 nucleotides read TGTGCCAGCAGCGAGGGCGACAGGGTGGGTTGGCAGCCCCAGCATTTT. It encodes CASSEGDRVGWQPQHF.

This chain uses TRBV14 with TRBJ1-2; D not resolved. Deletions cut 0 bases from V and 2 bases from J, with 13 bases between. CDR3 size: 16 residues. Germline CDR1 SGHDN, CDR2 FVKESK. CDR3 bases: TGTGCCAGCAGCCAAGAGTTGGCGGGGAGCAACTATGGCTACACCTTC. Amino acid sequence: CASSQELAGSNYGYTF.

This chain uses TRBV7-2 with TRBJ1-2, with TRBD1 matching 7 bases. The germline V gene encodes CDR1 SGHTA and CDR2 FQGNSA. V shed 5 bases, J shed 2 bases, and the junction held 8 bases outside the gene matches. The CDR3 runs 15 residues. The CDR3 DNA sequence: TGTGCCAGCAGCCCTACCTGGGACAGAAACTATGGCTACACCTTC. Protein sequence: CASSPTWDRNYGYTF.

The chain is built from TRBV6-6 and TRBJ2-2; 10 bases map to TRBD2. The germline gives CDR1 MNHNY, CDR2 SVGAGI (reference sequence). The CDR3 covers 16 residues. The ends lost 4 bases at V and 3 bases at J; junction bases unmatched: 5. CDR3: CASSWLAGGDTGELFF. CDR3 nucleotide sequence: TGTGCCAGCAGTTGGTTAGCGGGAGGCGACACCGGGGAGCTGTTTTTT.

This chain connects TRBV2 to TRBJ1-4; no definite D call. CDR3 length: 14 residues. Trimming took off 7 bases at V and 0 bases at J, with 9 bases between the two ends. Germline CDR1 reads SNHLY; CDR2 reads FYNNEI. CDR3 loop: CASNKRATNEKLFF. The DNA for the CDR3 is TGTGCCAGCAATAAGAGAGCAACTAATGAAAAACTGTTTTTT.